This TCR beta chain was captured by sequencing in a study of T cell repertoires in cytomegalovirus infection. A single record per CDR3 protein comes from TCRdb applying MiXCR to the reads. This sample carries 900,000 to 950,000 distinct CDR3 sequences, approximately 30% of them seen once, and the ten largest clones take around an eighth. To note about this clonotype: Its antigen remains unidentified.

The CDR3 has 14 amino acids. Germline values: CDR1 MNHEY, CDR2 SVGAGI. Trimming cost V 8 bases and J 7 bases, with 18 bases left between them. This clonotype originated in a human donor in good health (CMV status not recorded). Some clones in this sample may be carry-over from other donors' samples. The chain is built from TRBV6-5 and TRBJ2-1; either TRBD1 or TRBD2 may supply D (5 bases each). This specimen consisted of cultured CD8+ T cells from PBMCs, obtained from culture after CMV antigen stimulation. The CDR3 DNA follows: TGTGCCAGCGGTTGGGAGACAGAGTTTAATGAGCAGTTCTTC. It codes for CASGWETEFNEQFF.